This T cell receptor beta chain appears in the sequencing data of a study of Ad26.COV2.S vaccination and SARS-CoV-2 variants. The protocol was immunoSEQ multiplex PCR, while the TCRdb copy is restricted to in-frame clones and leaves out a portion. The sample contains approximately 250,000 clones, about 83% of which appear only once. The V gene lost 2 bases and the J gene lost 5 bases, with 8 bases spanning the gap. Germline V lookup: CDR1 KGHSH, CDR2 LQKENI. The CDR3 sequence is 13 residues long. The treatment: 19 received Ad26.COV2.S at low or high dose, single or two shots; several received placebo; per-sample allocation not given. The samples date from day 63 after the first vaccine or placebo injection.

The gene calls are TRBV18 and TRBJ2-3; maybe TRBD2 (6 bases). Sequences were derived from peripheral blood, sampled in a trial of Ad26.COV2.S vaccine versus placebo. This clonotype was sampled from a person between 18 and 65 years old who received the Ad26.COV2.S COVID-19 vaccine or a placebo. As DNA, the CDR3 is TGTGCCAGCTCACCAGGAGGGGTAGATACGCAGTATTTT. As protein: CASSPGGVDTQYF. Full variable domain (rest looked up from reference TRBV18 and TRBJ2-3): NAGVMQNPRHLVRRRGQEARLRCSPMKGHSHVYWYRQLPEEGLKFMVYLQKENIIDESGMPKERFSAEFPKEGPSILRIQQVVRGDSAAYFCASSPGGVDTQYFGPGTRLTVL.